This T cell receptor beta chain appears in the sequencing data of a study of glioma-infiltrating T cells. This clonotype was counted many times. Its antigen is still unknown. Study-wide points: Above-expected tissue-blood divergence occurred in all gliomas, most in low-grade ones.

The iRepertoire nested amplicon-rescue multiplex PCR amplified TCR alpha and beta CDR3s from RNA. One-step reverse transcription and amplification started from roughly 100-400 ng of tissue mRNA or PBMC total RNA. TCRdb ran MiXCR on the multiplex PCR reads and lists one entry per CDR3 protein. The sample yields roughly 190,000 distinct CDR3 sequences, over 25% seen once. The material sequenced was glioma tissue, nonneoplastic brain tissue, or PBMCs (not recorded which). The sequence came from a human donor with low-grade glioma or glioblastoma, undergoing nonglioma brain surgery, or in good health (not recorded which).

CDR3 nucleotide sequence: TGCGCCAGCAGCCAAGTCGGCGTCCACGAGCAGTACTTC. Its protein product is CASSQVGVHEQYF. V and J are TRBV4-1 and TRBJ2-7, with D unresolved. This CDR3 is built from 13 residues. Germline V gene sequence: CDR1 MGHRA, CDR2 YSYEKL. The V end was cut by 1 base, the J end by 5 bases, with 9 bases between.